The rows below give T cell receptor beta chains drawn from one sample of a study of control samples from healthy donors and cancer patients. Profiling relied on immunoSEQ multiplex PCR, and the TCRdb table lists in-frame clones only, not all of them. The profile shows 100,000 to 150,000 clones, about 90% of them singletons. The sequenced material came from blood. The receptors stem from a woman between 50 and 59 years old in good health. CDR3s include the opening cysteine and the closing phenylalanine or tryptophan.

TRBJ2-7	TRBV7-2	CASSHLTRLGAYEQYF
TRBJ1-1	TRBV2	CASSERQMFMNTEAFF
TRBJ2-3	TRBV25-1	CASSDRTFPYLDTQYF
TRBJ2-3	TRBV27	CASSDGTSGRAWDTQYF
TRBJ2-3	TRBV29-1	CSVSSTDTQYF
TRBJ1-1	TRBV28	CASTLGMAEAFF
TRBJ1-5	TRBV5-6	CASRRTGNNQPQHF
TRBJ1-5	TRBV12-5	CASGLDRPDSNQPQHF
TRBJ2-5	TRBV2	CASSVAETQYF
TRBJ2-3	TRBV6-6	CASSYLAGTRPDTQYF
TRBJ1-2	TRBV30	CAWSGDRGWNGYTF
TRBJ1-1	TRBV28	CASSLGTAGTEAFF
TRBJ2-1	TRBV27	CASRSGGPSSYNEQFF
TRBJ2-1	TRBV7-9	CASSPRQDEVHNEQFF
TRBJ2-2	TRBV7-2	CASSRTNTGELFF
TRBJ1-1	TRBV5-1	CASRSGTGGWDTEAFF
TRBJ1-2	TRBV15	CATSSRRGSYGYTF
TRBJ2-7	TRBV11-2	CASSALAGTTYEQYF
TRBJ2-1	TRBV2	CASSLAGDLEQFF
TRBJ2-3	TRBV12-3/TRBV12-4	CASSFLTDTQYF
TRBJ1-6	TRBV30	CAWSRDPLAYNSPLHF
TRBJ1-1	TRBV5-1	CASSRTGMNTEAFF
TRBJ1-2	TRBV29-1	CSVLTGDGYTF
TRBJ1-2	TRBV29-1	CSLKPTEDGYTF
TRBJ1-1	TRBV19	CASSQGARRTEAFF
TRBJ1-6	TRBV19	CASSSGINSPLHF
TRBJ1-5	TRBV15	CATSPEVHNQPQHF
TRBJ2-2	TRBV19	CASSIGLAGGINTGELFF
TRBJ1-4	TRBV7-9	CASSQGWEKLFF
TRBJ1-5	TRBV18	CASSPGGNQPQHF
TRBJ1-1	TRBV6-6	CASSYSIGNEAFF
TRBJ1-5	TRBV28	CASTRDRVQPQHF
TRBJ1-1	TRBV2	CASSGLTGSTEAFF
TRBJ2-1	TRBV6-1	CASSEAGPSYNEQFF
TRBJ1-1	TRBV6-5	CASTRGTGDTEAFF
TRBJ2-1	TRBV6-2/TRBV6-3	CASSLEGTSGNEQFF
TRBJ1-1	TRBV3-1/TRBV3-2	CASRPWGSRGLNTEAFF
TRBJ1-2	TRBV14	CASSQQGYGYTF
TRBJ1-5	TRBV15	CATSGTPGRGMYSNQPQHF
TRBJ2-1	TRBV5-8	CASSRAGSSYNEQFF
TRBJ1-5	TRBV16	CASSPGEGGNQPQHF
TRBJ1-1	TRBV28	CASSFQGLGWNTEAFF
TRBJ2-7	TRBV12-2	CASRLARGPDSYEQYF
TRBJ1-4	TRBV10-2	CASRKTGGSEKLFF
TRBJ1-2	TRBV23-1	CASSPGEICCYGYTF
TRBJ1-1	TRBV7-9	CASSHRQMNTEAFF
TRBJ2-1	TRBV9	CASRGTGFEQFF
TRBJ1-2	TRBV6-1	CASSARGQGGRTPNYGYTF
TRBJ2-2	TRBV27	CATRASLYGELFF
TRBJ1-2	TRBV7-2	CASSPKRTGALLRGYTF
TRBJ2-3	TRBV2	CASGTTWLAQDTQYF
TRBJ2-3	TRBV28	CASSFPGVPDTQYF
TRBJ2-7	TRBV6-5	CASSYSIRGTSYEQYF
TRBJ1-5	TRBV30	CAWSVGDNQPQHF